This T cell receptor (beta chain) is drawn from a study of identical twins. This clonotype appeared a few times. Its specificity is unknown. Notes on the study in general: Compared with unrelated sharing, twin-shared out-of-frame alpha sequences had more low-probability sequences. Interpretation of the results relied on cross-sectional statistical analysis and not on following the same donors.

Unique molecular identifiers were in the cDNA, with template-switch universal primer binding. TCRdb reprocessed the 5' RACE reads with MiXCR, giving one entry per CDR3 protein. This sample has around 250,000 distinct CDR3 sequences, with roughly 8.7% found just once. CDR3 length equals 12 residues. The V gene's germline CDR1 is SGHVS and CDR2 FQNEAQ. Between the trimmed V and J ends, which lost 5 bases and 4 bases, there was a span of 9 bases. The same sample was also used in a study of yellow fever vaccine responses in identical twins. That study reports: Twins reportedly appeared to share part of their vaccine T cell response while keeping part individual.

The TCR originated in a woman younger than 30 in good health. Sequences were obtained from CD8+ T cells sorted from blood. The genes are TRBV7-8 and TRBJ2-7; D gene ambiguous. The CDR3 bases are TGTGCCAGCAGCCACGGGCTATACGAGCAGTACTTC. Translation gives CASSHGLYEQYF.